Listed below are T cell receptor beta chains from one sample, sequenced in a study of T cell responses to AZD1222 COVID-19 vaccine. The assay was immunoSEQ multiplex PCR, and TCRdb's table has in-frame clones only and misses some. The sample lists tens of thousands of clones; approximately 88% were seen once. The specimen comprised peripheral blood, sampled on day 0 of MenACWY control vaccination. Every receptor here comes from an adult in good health. Both conserved end residues are part of each CDR3. The order of the fields is CDR3 protein, CDR3 DNA, J gene, clone size, V gene, CDR3 length, D gene. D genes are given only for firm matches. Some rows mark clone size as missing; the rest say once, few, many or name a class of expanded clone.

CASSLTAQGTEAFF | TGTGCCAGCAGCTTAACGGCCCAAGGGACTGAAGCTTTCTTT | TRBJ1-1 | - | TRBV7-3 | 14 | -
CASSYSGGDTEAFF | TGTGCCAGCAGTTACTCCGGGGGGGACACTGAAGCTTTCTTT | TRBJ1-1 | - | TRBV6-6 | 14 | -
CASSERAGQGHGYTF | TGTGCCAGTAGTGAGAGGGCCGGGCAGGGCCATGGCTACACCTTC | TRBJ1-2 | - | TRBV19 | 15 | -
CASTIGWGRDINTEAFF | TGCGCCAGCACCATTGGGTGGGGCAGGGATATTAACACTGAAGCTTTCTTT | TRBJ1-1 | - | TRBV5-1 | 17 | -
CASSLSTEGNTEAFF | TGTGCCAGCAGTTTATCAACTGAGGGGAACACTGAAGCTTTCTTT | TRBJ1-1 | - | TRBV27 | 15 | -
CASSQEQGSSPLHF | TGCGCCAGCAGCCAGGAACAGGGATCATCACCCCTCCACTTT | TRBJ1-6 | - | TRBV4-3 | 14 | -
CASSDFQGINEQYF | TGCGCCAGCAGTGACTTCCAGGGTATCAACGAGCAGTACTTC | TRBJ2-7 | once | TRBV10-2 | 14 | -
CASRRAVNEKLFF | TGTGCCAGCCGCAGGGCGGTTAATGAAAAACTGTTTTTT | TRBJ1-4 | - | TRBV28 | 13 | -
CASSSRDNPSYEQYF | TGTGCCAGCAGCTCTAGGGACAACCCTTCCTACGAGCAGTACTTC | TRBJ2-7 | - | TRBV7-2 | 15 | -
CATEGGPGNTIYF | TGTGCCACCGAAGGAGGACCTGGAAACACCATATATTTT | TRBJ1-3 | - | TRBV7-9 | 13 | -
CASSDRTKQSEAFF | TGTGCCAGCAGTGATAGGACCAAACAGAGTGAAGCTTTCTTT | TRBJ1-1 | - | TRBV25-1 | 14 | -
CAISELSGTSLYEQYF | TGTGCCATCAGTGAGTTGAGCGGGACCTCCCTTTACGAGCAGTACTTC | TRBJ2-7 | - | TRBV10-3 | 16 | TRBD2
CASSISRNTGELFF | TGTGCCAGTAGTATTTCCCGGAACACCGGGGAGCTGTTTTTT | TRBJ2-2 | once | TRBV19 | 14 | -
CASSIGPKGGNEQFF | TGTGCCAGTAGTATAGGGCCAAAGGGGGGGAATGAGCAGTTCTTC | TRBJ2-1 | - | TRBV19 | 15 | -
CAIKPSGYEQYF | TGTGCCATCAAGCCCAGCGGATACGAGCAGTACTTC | TRBJ2-7 | - | TRBV10-3 | 12 | -
CASSLGQGGQETQYF | TGTGCCAGCAGCTTGGGGCAGGGAGGCCAAGAGACCCAGTACTTC | TRBJ2-5 | - | TRBV5-8 | 15 | -
CAISGGNFYEQYF | TGTGCCATCAGCGGCGGGAATTTCTACGAGCAGTACTTC | TRBJ2-7 | - | TRBV10-3 | 13 | -
CASSFSTDQPQHF | TGTGCCAGCAGCTTCTCCACGGATCAGCCCCAGCATTTT | TRBJ1-5 | - | TRBV7-9 | 13 | -
CASLDSLNEKLFF | TGTGCCAGCTTGGACAGCCTAAATGAAAAACTGTTTTTT | TRBJ1-4 | - | TRBV4-2 | 13 | -
CASSLATTFLGEYNEQFF | TGTGCCAGCAGCTTAGCGACGACTTTCTTGGGGGAATACAATGAGCAGTTCTTC | TRBJ2-1 | - | TRBV7-2 | 18 | -
CASSLGLAWASAYEQFF | TGTGCCAGCAGCTTGGGACTAGCATGGGCGAGTGCCTATGAGCAGTTCTTC | TRBJ2-1 | once | TRBV5-4 | 17 | TRBD2
CASSERGGAGALVKRGELFF | TGCGCCAGCAGTGAGAGAGGGGGCGCGGGGGCTCTCGTAAAGCGCGGGGAGCTGTTTTTT | TRBJ2-2 | - | TRBV10-2 | 20 | -
CASSSQGLLEKQYF | TGTGCCAGCAGTTCTCAAGGCCTGTTGGAAAAACAGTACTTC | TRBJ2-7 | - | TRBV27 | 14 | -
CASSYDRTNTEAFF | TGTGCCAGCAGTTACGACAGGACGAACACTGAAGCTTTCTTT | TRBJ1-1 | - | TRBV6-5 | 14 | -
CASGSGGLRNTGELFF | TGTGCCAGCGGCTCGGGAGGTTTGCGCAACACCGGGGAGCTGTTTTTT | TRBJ2-2 | - | TRBV9 | 16 | TRBD2
CTGGTSGSRASYNEQFF | TGTACGGGCGGGACTAGCGGGAGTAGGGCCTCCTACAATGAGCAGTTCTTC | TRBJ2-1 | - | TRBV7-9 | 17 | TRBD2
CASSWAGTDGYTF | TGTGCCAGCAGTTGGGCGGGTACGGATGGCTACACCTTC | TRBJ1-2 | - | TRBV5-6 | 13 | -
CAWSATQVPEKLFF | TGTGCCTGGAGTGCCACACAGGTCCCCGAAAAACTGTTTTTT | TRBJ1-4 | - | TRBV30 | 14 | -
CASSPWSSLTSPLHF | TGTGCCAGCAGCCCATGGTCGAGTTTAACTTCACCCCTCCACTTT | TRBJ1-6 | few | TRBV7-8 | 15 | -
CAISPGEGIADTQYF | TGTGCCATCAGTCCGGGGGAGGGCATTGCAGATACGCAGTATTTT | TRBJ2-3 | - | TRBV10-3 | 15 | TRBD2
CASSTGGLNYGYTF | TGTGCCAGCAGCACGGGGGGTTTGAACTATGGCTACACCTTC | TRBJ1-2 | few | TRBV28 | 14 | -
CASSLRLRGSNTEAFF | TGCGCCAGCAGCTTGAGGTTAAGGGGATCGAACACTGAAGCTTTCTTT | TRBJ1-1 | once | TRBV5-1 | 16 | -
CASSLTLNTEAFF | TGTGCCAGCAGCTTAACGCTGAACACTGAAGCTTTCTTT | TRBJ1-1 | - | TRBV11-2 | 13 | -
CASGLVLGGRAAGELFF | TGTGCTAGTGGTTTGGTCCTCGGCGGGAGGGCCGCCGGGGAGCTGTTTTTT | TRBJ2-2 | - | TRBV12-5 | 17 | TRBD2
CASSGTGFTEAFF | TGTGCCAGCAGTGGGACAGGGTTCACTGAAGCTTTCTTT | TRBJ1-1 | - | TRBV12-3/TRBV12-4 | 13 | TRBD1
CASSEQREQYF | TGTGCCAGCAGTGAACAGCGCGAGCAGTACTTC | TRBJ2-7 | - | TRBV2 | 11 | -
CATSDPKRELFF | TGTGCCACCAGTGACCCTAAGCGGGAGCTGTTTTTT | TRBJ2-2 | - | TRBV24-1 | 12 | -
CASSTGLYNSYNEQFF | TGTGCCAGCAGTACAGGACTCTATAACTCCTACAATGAGCAGTTCTTC | TRBJ2-1 | - | TRBV27 | 16 | -
CASKDRNYGYTF | TGTGCCAGCAAGGACAGAAACTATGGCTACACCTTC | TRBJ1-2 | - | TRBV6-5 | 12 | -
CASSSLAGTSTDTQYF | TGTGCCAGCAGCTCCTTAGCGGGAACTAGCACAGATACGCAGTATTTT | TRBJ2-3 | - | TRBV11-1 | 16 | TRBD2
CASSSSYEQYF | TGTGCCAGCAGTTCTTCCTACGAGCAGTACTTC | TRBJ2-7 | - | TRBV27 | 11 | -